A single sample is the source of the 11 T cell receptor beta chains below, sequenced in a study of shared clonotypes between healthy human individuals. Data came from immunoSEQ multiplex PCR; TCRdb stores just in-frame clones and leaves some out. Of fewer than 700,000 clones listed, roughly 72% are singletons. Sequenced material: PBMCs. The source of these receptors is a woman aged 40 to 49 in good health. Some clones in this sample may be carry-over from other donors' samples.

This clone occurred once. V and J are TRBV5-4 and TRBJ1-1, with a possible D match to TRBD1 (6 bases). The germline CDR1 and CDR2 sequences are SGHNT and YYREEE (reference sequence). V gave up 2 bases and J gave up 0 bases, with 11 bases separating them. The CDR3 runs 15 residues. This chain's CDR3 is CASSFPGALNTEAFF. DNA of the CDR3: TGTGCCAGCAGCTTCCCAGGGGCATTGAACACTGAAGCTTTCTTT.

V usage is TRBV5-8 and J usage is TRBJ1-5; a weak D match, TRBD1 (5 bases). Looked up from germline, CDR1 is SGHTS and CDR2 is YDEGEE. V lost 7 bases and J lost 7, with 15 bases in between. The CDR3 is 13 residues long. CDR3 nucleotides: TGTGCCAGCCGATTGCCAGGGAGGCAGCCCCAGCATTTT. Amino acid sequence: CASRLPGRQPQHF. Full variable domain (rest looked up from reference TRBV5-8 and TRBJ1-5): EAGVTQSPTHLIKTRGQQATLRCSPISGHTSVYWYQQALGLGLQFLLWYDEGEERNRGNFPPRFSGRQFPNYSSELNVNALELEDSALYLCASRLPGRQPQHFGDGTRLSIL.

This clone showed up just a few times. Other DNA sequences in the sample encode the same CDR3. The chain joins TRBV7-9 to TRBJ2-2; D is unclear. Trimming left V 2 bases short and J 3 bases short, with 4 bases between. CDR3 length: 13 residues. The germline gives CDR1 SEHNR, CDR2 FQNEAQ (reference sequence). The CDR3 here is CASSLTYTGELFF. The CDR3 DNA reads as TGTGCCAGCAGCTTAACTTACACCGGGGAGCTGTTTTTT.

This chain joins TRBV18 and TRBJ2-5, with D maybe TRBD2 (5 bases). This CDR3 comprises 13 residues. The V gene lost 1 base and the J gene lost 7 bases, with 10 bases spanning the gap. Germline V gene data show CDR1 as KGHSH and CDR2 as LQKENI. CDR3 DNA sequence: TGTGCCAGCTCACCACTCCGGGAAGGGACCCAGTACTTC. Protein sequence: CASSPLREGTQYF.

The CDR3 DNA reads as TGTGCCATCAGTGAGTCGGGGCTAGCGGGAAGGGAGACCCAGTACTTC. Residues: CAISESGLAGRETQYF. V and J are TRBV10-3 and TRBJ2-5; 9 nucleotides line up with TRBD2. The CDR3 runs to 16 residues. Trimming took 0 bases from V and 5 from J; bases not matched to a gene: 7. In germline, CDR1 is ENHRY, CDR2 SYGVKD.

The count of this clone is one. The CDR3 region has the DNA TGTGCCAGCAGCTTGGGGGGGCAACGGGAGACCCAGTACTTC. It specifies CASSLGGQRETQYF. V and J are TRBV5-5 and TRBJ2-5; TRBD1 is a possible D gene (6 bases). The ends were cut back, 0 bases at V and 5 bases at J, with 11 bases in the middle. Germline CDR1 and CDR2: SGHKS and YYEKEE (reference sequence). The CDR3 totals 14 residues.

The chain couples TRBV4-2 to TRBJ2-3, with 7 bases that match TRBD1. Germline CDR1 and CDR2: LGHNA and YNFKEQ. The CDR3 runs 16 residues. Unmatched junction bases numbered 8, after V lost 1 base and J lost 4 bases. CDR3 residues: CASSQGGGQTSDTQYF. For the CDR3, the DNA is TGTGCCAGCAGCCAAGGAGGGGGACAGACTTCAGATACGCAGTATTTT.

V and J are TRBV19 and TRBJ2-5, with 11 bases aligning to TRBD2. The J segment lost 3 bases and the V segment lost 10 bases, leaving 10 bases of the junction unmatched. The CDR3 is made up of 15 amino acids. The V gene's germline CDR1 is LNHDA and CDR2 SQIVND (reference sequence). The DNA for the CDR3 is TGTGCCACCGCCAGCCCGGGACTAGCGGAAGAGACCCAGTACTTC. As protein: CATASPGLAEETQYF. Variable domain in full (rest from reference TRBV19 and TRBJ2-5): DGGITQSPKYLFRKEGQNVTLSCEQNLNHDAMYWYRQDPGQGLRLIYYSQIVNDFQKGDIAEGYSVSREKKESFPLTVTSAQKNPTAFYLCATASPGLAEETQYFGPGTRLLVL.

This clone occurred a few times. The V gene is TRBV30, the J gene TRBJ2-7, with 7 bases matching TRBD2. The CDR3 covers 13 residues. Trimming took 4 bases from V and 3 from J; bases not matched to a gene: 6. The germline V gene encodes CDR1 GTSNPN and CDR2 SVGIG (reference sequence). The CDR3 reads CAWKRGPYYEQYF. CDR3 in DNA: TGTGCCTGGAAGCGGGGCCCGTACTACGAGCAGTACTTC.

The chain carries TRBV28 and TRBJ2-1; tentatively, D is TRBD2 (5 bases). The CDR3 contains 14 residues. The germline V gene has CDR1 MDHEN and CDR2 SYDVKM. The V and J ends lost 5 bases and 7 bases respectively, with 15 bases between them. The CDR3 region is CASSLTDGVNEQFF. CDR3 bases: TGTGCCAGCAGTCTAACGGACGGGGTAAATGAGCAGTTCTTC.

J is TRBJ1-2 and V is TRBV29-1; D unclear. The CDR3 is 13 amino acids. The germline V gene encodes CDR1 SQVTM and CDR2 ANQGSEA. The V gene lost 7 bases and the J gene lost 4 bases, with 16 bases spanning the gap. CDR3 nucleotide sequence: TGCAGCGCCGAGCGGGCAGCAGTCTATGGCTACACCTTC. Residues: CSAERAAVYGYTF.